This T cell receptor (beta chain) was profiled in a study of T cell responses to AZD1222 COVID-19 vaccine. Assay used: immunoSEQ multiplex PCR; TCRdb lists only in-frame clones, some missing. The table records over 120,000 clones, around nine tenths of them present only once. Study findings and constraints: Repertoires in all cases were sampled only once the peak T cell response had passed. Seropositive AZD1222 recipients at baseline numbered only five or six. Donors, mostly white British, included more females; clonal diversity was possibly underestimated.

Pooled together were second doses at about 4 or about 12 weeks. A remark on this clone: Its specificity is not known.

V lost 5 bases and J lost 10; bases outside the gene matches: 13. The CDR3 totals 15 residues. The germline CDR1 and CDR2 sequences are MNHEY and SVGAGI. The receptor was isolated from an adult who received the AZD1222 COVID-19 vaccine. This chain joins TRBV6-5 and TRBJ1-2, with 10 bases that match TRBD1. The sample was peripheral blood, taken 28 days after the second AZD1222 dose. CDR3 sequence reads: CASSRIKDRGTDYTF. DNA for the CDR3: TGTGCCAGCAGTCGCATCAAGGACAGGGGGACCGACTACACCTTC.